This TCR beta chain was documented in a study of cytomegalovirus exposure and HLA in healthy donors (dated by TCRdb to the late 2010s). With respect to the entire study: According to an earlier analysis of 587 of the donors, about 180 million T cells yielded 120 million or so unique TCR beta sequences and 276 Gb of sequence data. Donor age, sex, ethnicity and CMV serostatus were compiled alongside the repertoire data. A later analysis re-examined previously published TCR beta repertoires from several hundred donors and added high-resolution HLA genotyping to investigate patterns of TCR occurrence. Roughly five DR-DQ haplotypes were handled as single units for association and clustering because linkage in the cohort was strong. All discovery cohort repertoires had been generated on a single sequencing platform. Both class I and class II loci were covered by HLA typing, at four-digit resolution. To predict cytomegalovirus infection status, the study brought together high-throughput TCR immunosequencing, statistical association of individual TCRs with disease status, and machine learning. The number of donors typed differed by locus, with about 629-630 for A, B, C, DRB1 and DQB1, more than 500 for DQA1, 606 for DPA1, and roughly 450 for DPB1. Using immunosequencing, the study profiled T cell repertoires from 500 to 800 subjects and related those repertoires to cytomegalovirus serostatus. In addition to the first cohort of approximately 650 subjects, a separate validation cohort of 120 different subjects was used. Across approximately 400 genotyped donors of the cohort, an average of about 220,000 unique TCR beta nucleotide sequences per donor were sequenced, and around 20% of those sequences were non-productive. A later genetic analysis took genome-wide SNP genotypes for about 55% of the 666 donors and used that subset as a discovery cohort. Of the approximately 370 genotyped donors, 80% to 90% were placed in the genetic ancestry cluster associated with self-reported Caucasian donors. An earlier analysis of fewer than 700 of the donors applied high-throughput TCR beta sequencing to assess whether each TCR beta V gene segment acted as functional or pseudogenic. The aim of the study was to test whether cataloging public T cell receptors could identify signatures of past pathogen exposure. Around 330 gigabases of sequencing data and around 88 million unique TCR sequences made up an early release that covered 640 HLA-typed donors. The later analysis used no new phenotypic data to find candidate immune exposures, relying instead on TCR beta sequences and their occurrence across donors.

The library was produced with the immunoSEQ multiplex PCR assay. For the multiplex PCR, a mixture combining 60 forward primers for TCR Vbeta segments and 13 reverse primers for TCR Jbeta segments was used. The CDR3 region of rearranged TCR beta genes was amplified from genomic DNA with a multiplex PCR assay. On the Illumina HiSeq System, the amplified TCR beta libraries were sequenced as 87-base-pair reads. The paper's data handling went like this. A later analysis counted about 80 million unique TCR beta chains across the 670 or so repertoires, and 9.5 million to 11 million of these chains were shared by at least two donors. To remove PCR and sequencing errors, raw reads were error-corrected and collapsed into unique sequences using a nearest-neighbor algorithm that merged closely related sequences. CDR3 sequences were aligned to IMGT reference sequences to assign V, D and J gene segments. Each retained sequence needed at least a six-nucleotide match to both a V gene segment and a J gene segment. Rearrangements were classified as productive when the CDR3 lacked stop codons and remained in frame with V and J, and all other rearrangements were classified as non-productive. Following IMGT convention, CDR3 was defined as the stretch from the second conserved V-encoded cysteine to the conserved J-encoded phenylalanine. The earlier analysis of approximately 590 of the donors excluded any sequence lacking an unambiguous match to a single V gene segment. An earlier analysis of 587 of the donors classified V segments as functional when productive rearrangements were above 56.7% and as segregating when the standard deviation between donors was above 5%. A statistical classification framework was built for diagnosing cytomegalovirus status from the catalog of TCR beta chain sequences. V and J gene assignment, in a later analysis, came from comparing TCR nucleotide sequences with IMGT/GENE-DB human TR gene sequences. Using the TCRdist pipeline, a later analysis assigned CDR3 sequences along with most-parsimonious VDJ recombination scenarios. In a later analysis, every TCR beta chain was defined by the combination of its CDR3 amino acid sequence and its V-gene family, and reads without a unique V-gene family were dropped. To address suspected cross-contamination and a sequencing artifact, a later analysis removed roughly 640 highly shared, low-generation-probability nucleotide sequences. In a later analysis, a clonal expansion index for each public chain was calculated from normalized within-repertoire ranks of inferred template counts. In a later analysis, generation probabilities were computed with a VDJ recombination model fitted to out-of-frame rearrangements, and the resulting probabilities were checked against IGoR. In a later analysis, hypergeometric tests were used to score TCR-TCR, TCR-HLA and TCR-CMV co-occurrence, with a repertoire-size bias correction applied to TCR pairs. To estimate false discovery rates, a later analysis permuted the HLA or CMV assignments 20 times. In a later analysis, co-occurring TCRs were grouped using DBSCAN, with TCRdist sequence similarity added in when clustering inside HLA-allele-positive subsets. Repertoires with fewer than 30,000 or more than 120,000 public chains were left out of co-occurrence clustering, as were five repertoires with anomalous nucleotide sharing. Sourced from immuneACCESS, this table was stored by TCRdb with only in-frame sequences that have V and J called. A share of the clones is absent; for the studies checked, an unresolved V gene accounts for under half, and the remainder has no known explanation. The V and J calls and clone size come from that table; D and trimming were worked out from the DNA. The sample profile shows around 70,000 clones; roughly 81% of them were found once. Clones ranked in the top ten supply more than 9.5% of the sample.

Note on this clone: It lacks a known antigen. No base-level quality is on record; no much larger clone is a single base apart.

The germline V gene encodes CDR1 MNHNY and CDR2 SVGAGI (reference sequence). The cysteine opens and the phenylalanine closes a CDR3 of 13 amino acids. Only the CDR3 part of the read is kept: 39 bases, read in frame from the first base. Trimming leaves V shorter by 10 bases and J shorter by 2 bases, with the junction holding 5 bases beyond the gene matches. The paper's findings and limits, for the study overall: Because counts were too low, seventeen rarely observed V segments, including chromosome 9 orphons, were excluded from the earlier analysis of about 500 of the donors. A further reported finding was that TCR beta sequences accurately predicted the HLA-A and HLA-B alleles for most subjects in the first cohort. A group of highly shared sequence variants was considered likely to be a technical artifact of the sequencing pipeline. A later analysis associated some 17,000 TCR beta sequences with specific HLA alleles at a false discovery rate of 0.05. Compared with equally common non-associated chains, HLA-associated TCR beta chains in a later analysis were more clonally expanded and had lower generation probabilities. While some public TCRs were present in many individuals, most TCR sequences turned up only very rarely across donors. Because some donors lacked HLA typing at each locus, the association tests relied only on the typed subset. In both the original and validation cohorts, the classifier was reported to diagnose cytomegalovirus status with high specificity and sensitivity. In vitro tests confirmed that a few of the cytomegalovirus-associated TCR beta chains recognize cytomegalovirus antigens. In a later genetic analysis, fewer N-insertions in productive TCRs were reported among donors in an Asian-associated ancestry cluster than the roughly 700-donor mean. Several of the top co-occurrence clusters appeared to be linked to parvovirus B19, influenza, CMV and Epstein-Barr virus, according to a later analysis. The 87-base-pair reads could not distinguish some IMGT-functional V segments, including TRBV6-2 and TRBV6-3, so those segments were excluded. Most CMV-associated TCR beta chains appeared to be HLA-restricted in a later analysis, and the HLA associations seemed to be driven largely by CMV exposure. The presence/absence analyses assumed that sequencing depth was roughly uniform across donors, and that assumption may not be true. The study gave a list of under 200 TCR beta chains associated with cytomegalovirus. V-gene and J-gene trimming of TCR beta chains was associated with a missense DCLRE1C variant in a later genetic analysis, and the association was replicated in an independent cohort. Correlated functional status among segregating V segments might be attributable to linkage disequilibrium, but an unknown experimental factor could not be ruled out. A later analysis found that TCR association rates varied across HLA loci, with DRB1 alleles showing the most associated TCRs and HLA-C alleles the fewest. The cohort was sequenced for TCR beta chains only, and without alpha or paired-chain data the features that could be detected were limited. In an earlier analysis of more than 450 of the donors, most TCR beta V segments were observed in productive rearrangements about 90% or about 30% of the time, broadly matching IMGT annotations. The authors suggested that the approach could potentially be generalized to other disease states and immunological phenotypes. For the cohort, immune exposure information was limited to CMV serostatus. Assigning TCR associations to individual alleles was difficult when HLA alleles, especially DR and DQ, strongly co-occurred.

The cohort consisted of approximately 690 healthy bone marrow donors. Cohort members were all nominally healthy when sampled, although unrecorded immune exposures were likely present. CMV serostatus was positive for about 300 and negative for about half of the roughly 670 cohort members, and was not recorded for this donor. A peripheral blood sample was collected from each donor, and TCR beta sequencing was performed on peripheral blood mononuclear cells. Genomic DNA was extracted from the blood cell samples with the Qiagen DNeasy Blood Extraction Kit. Sequencing input: PBMCs. This receptor chain uses TRBV6-6 and TRBJ2-1; 7 bases in the junction line up with TRBD1. The TCR comes from a human donor in good health. The CDR3 region reads CATNTGAYNEQFF. The nucleotide sequence is given as TGTGCCACCAACACAGGGGCCTACAATGAGCAGTTCTTC.